Each of the 29 T cell receptor beta chains below was sequenced from the same sample in a study of beta chain features in type 1 diabetes. Study-level findings and limits: TCRB CDR3s from Type 1 diabetes patients were moderately but significantly shorter in all four CD4+ subsets.

No antigen is known for these receptors. cDNA synthesis used the whole RNA isolate, giving expressed TCRB sequences. TCRdb's copy holds only in-frame clones and misses some; the assay was immunoSEQ multiplex PCR. This table has around 130,000 clones, 9% appearing once. The sequenced sample consisted of central memory CD4+ T cells from blood. The receptors come from a man aged 30 to 45 with type 1 diabetes.

V and J are TRBV9 and TRBJ1-4; D remains unclear. The CDR3 extends over 15 amino acids. Germline lookup yields CDR1 SGDLS and CDR2 YYNGEE. Trimming shortened V by 0 bases and J by 3 bases, and 9 bases separated the two germline ends. The CDR3 loop reads CASSVGSKSNEKLFF. In nucleotides, the CDR3 is TGTGCCAGCAGCGTAGGCAGTAAGTCTAATGAAAAACTGTTTTTT.

The chain employs TRBV9 and TRBJ2-1; TRBD2 agrees at 11 bases. The CDR3 is 16 residues long. J lost 4 bases, V lost 3 bases, and 6 bases had no gene match. Germline V gives CDR1 SGDLS, CDR2 YYNGEE. CDR3 loop: CASSAQLAGVYNEQFF. The CDR3 region has the DNA TGTGCCAGCAGCGCCCAACTAGCGGGGGTGTACAATGAGCAGTTCTTC. Drawing the rest from reference TRBV9 and TRBJ2-1, the complete variable domain is DSGVTQTPKHLITATGQRVTLRCSPRSGDLSVYWYQQSLDQGLQFLIQYYNGEERAKGNILERFSAQQFPDLHSELNLSSLELGDSALYFCASSAQLAGVYNEQFFGPGTRLTVL.

V usage is TRBV2 and J usage is TRBJ2-5; D is possibly TRBD2 (7 bases). Trimming took off 5 bases at V and 4 bases at J, with 11 bases between the two ends. Germline V lookup: CDR1 SNHLY, CDR2 FYNNEI. This CDR3 region has 13 residues. The CDR3 DNA reads as TGTGCCAGCAGTCGCGGGGGCGGAGAGACCCAGTACTTC. It translates to CASSRGGGETQYF.

This clone turned up a few times. This chain links TRBV5-1 with TRBJ2-7, with 7 bases aligning to TRBD1. This CDR3 comprises 14 residues. After removal of 4 bases from V and 7 bases from J, the junction contained 11 bases not matched to a gene. Germline loops: CDR1 SGHRS, CDR2 YFSETQ. CDR3 amino acids: CASSPRQGIEEQYF. The CDR3 DNA reads as TGCGCCAGCAGCCCACGACAGGGCATTGAGGAGCAGTACTTC.

Turning to this clone: Other nucleotide sequences from this sample produce the same CDR3. The CDR3 DNA follows: TGCGCCAGCAGCTTGGACCCGAGCTCCTACGAGCAGTACTTC. Amino acid sequence: CASSLDPSSYEQYF. This chain connects TRBV5-1 to TRBJ2-7; D call uncertain. Germline V lookup: CDR1 SGHRS, CDR2 YFSETQ. V lost 0 bases and J 0 bases, leaving 7 bases between the germline ends. The CDR3 contains 14 residues.

This clone showed up just a few times. This chain connects TRBV19 to TRBJ1-5, with D maybe TRBD1 (5 bases). With 5 bases removed from V and 9 bases from J, the gap between germline ends came to 17 bases. The CDR3 extends over 14 amino acids. Per germline, CDR1 LNHDA and CDR2 SQIVND (reference sequence). The chain's CDR3 is CASSLRPGTPPQHF. CDR3 coding DNA: TGTGCCAGTAGTCTTAGACCGGGGACTCCGCCCCAGCATTTT.

This clone was seen only a few times. The junction differs from germline at one of its ends, possibly a read error. This sequence joins TRBV30 and TRBJ1-3; D ambiguous. Germline CDR1 and CDR2: GTSNPN and SVGIG (reference sequence). The CDR3 extends over 13 amino acids. In DNA, the CDR3 is TGTGCCTGGGGTGTGAGCTCTGGAAACACCATATATTTT. Residues: CAWGVSSGNTIYF.

The sample holds a few counts of this clone. The V and J genes are TRBV4-2 and TRBJ2-5; 7 bases fit TRBD1. With V trimmed by 3 bases and J by 2 bases, 9 bases remained unmatched. Per the germline V gene, CDR1 is LGHNA and CDR2 is YNFKEQ. The CDR3 length is 16 residues. In nucleotides, the CDR3 is TGTGCCAGCAGCCATCACGCAACAGGGGCGCAAGAGACCCAGTACTTC. Amino acids: CASSHHATGAQETQYF.

This clone has more than one count but fewer than ten. V gene TRBV5-4 combines with J gene TRBJ1-2; D ambiguous. Germline V gives CDR1 SGHNT, CDR2 YYREEE (reference sequence). The ends were cut back, 4 bases at V and 4 bases at J, with 14 bases in the middle. The CDR3 extends over 14 amino acids. The CDR3 reads CASSPARVGYGYTF. The CDR3 nucleotides are TGTGCCAGCAGCCCCGCGAGGGTCGGCTATGGCTACACCTTC.

This chain joins TRBV10-3 and TRBJ1-2, with 8 bases aligning to TRBD1. In germline, CDR1 is ENHRY, CDR2 SYGVKD. With 5 bases clipped from V and 5 bases from J, the junction kept 13 bases outside the gene matches. The CDR3 has 16 amino acids. CDR3 in amino acids: CAISLRSQGAGYGYTF. In nucleotides, the CDR3 is TGTGCCATCAGTCTTCGGTCCCAGGGGGCCGGATATGGCTACACCTTC.

This clone was detected a few times. The junction and the germline gene differ at one end; a read error may be behind it. This rearrangement joins TRBV7-2 to TRBJ2-3; 7 bases are shared with TRBD2. The germline V gene encodes CDR1 SGHTA and CDR2 FQGNSA. The length of the CDR3 is 14 residues. CDR3 sequence reads: CASSQASGGDTQYF. Written as DNA, the CDR3 is TGCGCCAGCAGCCAAGCATCGGGGGGAGATACGCAGTATTTT.

This clone was seen a handful of times. The genes are TRBV2 and TRBJ2-5; tentative D call: TRBD2 (6 bases). Germline V lookup: CDR1 SNHLY, CDR2 FYNNEI. Trimming shortened V by 4 bases and J by 2 bases, and 14 bases separated the two germline ends. The CDR3 length is 15 residues. The CDR3 here is CASSGLGSGQETQYF. The CDR3 nucleotides read TGTGCCAGCAGTGGCCTAGGGAGCGGGCAAGAGACCCAGTACTTC.

The gene calls are TRBV7-2 and TRBJ2-5, with 11 nucleotides matching TRBD1. Trimming cost V 5 bases and J 4 bases; bases outside gene matches: 3. Germline-derived CDR1 and CDR2 are SGHTA and FQGNSA. The CDR3 sequence is 14 residues long. CDR3 protein: CASSRGQGVETQYF. In DNA, the CDR3 is TGTGCCAGCAGCAGGGGACAGGGGGTAGAGACCCAGTACTTC. The full variable domain, with the rest looked up from reference TRBV7-2 and TRBJ2-5, is GAGVSQSPSNKVTEKGKDVELRCDPISGHTALYWYRQSLGQGLEFLIYFQGNSAPDKSGLPSDRFSAERTGGSVSTLTIQRTQQEDSAVYLCASSRGQGVETQYFGPGTRLLVL.

The chain employs TRBV15 and TRBJ2-3; D is perhaps TRBD1 (6 bases). This CDR3 is built from 13 residues. Trimming removed 0 bases from V and 6 bases from J, with 7 bases in between. CDR1 is LNHNV, CDR2 YYDKDF, per germline (reference sequence). The DNA for the CDR3 is TGTGCCACCAGCAGAGACCAGGGGGATACGCAGTATTTT. Protein: CATSRDQGDTQYF.

The chain employs TRBV25-1 and TRBJ2-7, with 8 bases lining up with TRBD1. Germline V gene lookup returns CDR1 MGHDK and CDR2 SYGVNS. V dropped 8 bases and J dropped 4; count of bases not matched to a gene: 7. This CDR3 region has 13 residues. This chain's CDR3 is CASLDRVGYEQYF. CDR3 nucleotide sequence: TGTGCCAGCCTGGACAGGGTGGGTTACGAGCAGTACTTC.

V is TRBV7-2 and J is TRBJ2-5; 9 bases agree with TRBD2. The V gene end was trimmed by 0 bases and the J gene end by 5 bases; junction bases not matched to a gene: 10. This CDR3 comprises 17 residues. The germline V gene has CDR1 SGHTA and CDR2 FQGNSA. The CDR3 reads CASSLAHLAGAGETQYF. In DNA, the CDR3 is TGTGCCAGCAGCTTAGCCCATTTAGCGGGGGCTGGGGAGACCCAGTACTTC.

This clone has only a few counts. The V call is TRBV2, the J call TRBJ1-2; 9 nucleotides match TRBD1. The junction had 4 bases not matched to a gene; V was cut back by 3 bases and J by 2 bases. Germline CDR1 SNHLY, CDR2 FYNNEI. The CDR3 spans 15 residues. CDR3 in amino acids: CASSEGTGRNYGYTF. CDR3 in DNA: TGTGCCAGCAGTGAGGGGACAGGGCGAAACTATGGCTACACCTTC.

On this clone: A much larger clone lies one base from this, so it may be a read error. The chain carries TRBV11-2 and TRBJ2-1; 7 positions agree with TRBD2. Germline values: CDR1 SGHAT, CDR2 FQNNGV. CDR3 length: 13 amino acids. The V segment lost 1 base and the J segment 6 bases; nucleotides outside the gene matches: 0. CDR3 in DNA: TGTGCCAGCAGCTTAGGACTAGCCAATGAGCAGTTCTTC. Protein sequence: CASSLGLANEQFF. Full variable domain (remainder filled in from reference TRBV11-2 and TRBJ2-1): EAGVAQSPRYKIIEKRQSVAFWCNPISGHATLYWYQQILGQGPKLLIQFQNNGVVDDSQLPKDRFSAERLKGVDSTLKIQPAKLEDSAVYLCASSLGLANEQFFGPGTRLTVL.

This clone was detected a few times. The junction does not match germline at one end; this may be a read error. The V call is TRBV7-7, the J call TRBJ2-1; D call uncertain. This CDR3 is 15 amino acids long. The germline V gene has CDR1 SSHAT and CDR2 FNYEAQ (reference sequence). CDR3 DNA: TGTGCTAGCAGCTTAGCCTTTGCGGCGTTGGATGAGCAGTTCTTC. Protein: CASSLAFAALDEQFF.

The rearrangement joins TRBV4-1 to TRBJ1-1, with 12 bases aligning to TRBD1. The V gene's germline CDR1 is MGHRA and CDR2 YSYEKL. The CDR3 consists of 19 residues. J lost 0 bases, V lost 5 bases, and 13 bases had no gene match. The CDR3 loop is CASSIIPGQGAEMNTEAFF. CDR3 nucleotide sequence: TGCGCCAGCAGCATCATTCCGGGACAGGGGGCCGAAATGAACACTGAAGCTTTCTTT.

The chain has TRBV5-1 and TRBJ2-7; 8 bases are shared with TRBD1. Germline CDR1 reads SGHRS; CDR2 reads YFSETQ. Trimming at V came to 4 bases and at J to 4 bases, leaving 4 bases not matched to a gene. The CDR3 length is 13 residues. The CDR3 is CASSMGTGYEQYF. CDR3 coding DNA: TGCGCCAGCAGCATGGGGACAGGATACGAGCAGTACTTC. Filled out from reference TRBV5-1 and TRBJ2-7, the complete variable domain reads KAGVTQTPRYLIKTRGQQVTLSCSPISGHRSVSWYQQTPGQGLQFLFEYFSETQRNKGNFPGRFSGRQFSNSRSEMNVSTLELGDSALYLCASSMGTGYEQYFGPGTRLTVT.

This chain joins TRBV10-3 and TRBJ1-1, with D possibly matching TRBD1 (5 bases). V shed 0 bases and J shed 1 base, with 18 bases lying between them. This CDR3 has 18 amino acids. Looked up from germline, CDR1 is ENHRY and CDR2 is SYGVKD. The DNA for the CDR3 is TGTGCCATCAGTGAGTCGGAAAGGGGCCCCCGACCGAACACTGAAGCTTTCTTT. Residues: CAISESERGPRPNTEAFF.

V is TRBV14 and J is TRBJ2-3, with 7 bases aligning to TRBD2. The V segment lost 8 bases and the J segment 2 bases; nucleotides outside the gene matches: 13. Germline CDR1 is SGHDN and CDR2 is FVKESK. The CDR3 runs 16 residues. In nucleotides, the CDR3 is TGTGCCAGCGGACCGTGGGGTGCGGGGGACACAGATACGCAGTATTTT. Its protein is CASGPWGAGDTDTQYF. The full variable domain, rest sourced from reference TRBV14 and TRBJ2-3, is EAGVTQFPSHSVIEKGQTVTLRCDPISGHDNLYWYRRVMGKEIKFLLHFVKESKQDESGMPNNRFLAERTGGTYSTLKVQPAELEDSGVYFCASGPWGAGDTDTQYFGPGTRLTVL.

This chain uses TRBV11-1 with TRBJ2-1; 15 bases match TRBD2. The CDR3 consists of 18 residues. Germline V CDR1 and CDR2: SGHAT, FQDESV (reference sequence). V lost 5 bases and J lost 8; bases outside the gene matches: 13. The CDR3 loop reads CASSPGLAGGLYVDEQFF. The CDR3 DNA reads TGTGCCAGCAGCCCGGGACTAGCGGGGGGACTTTATGTCGATGAGCAGTTCTTC.

This clone came up a few times. CDR3 residues: CASSGLDQETQYF. The CDR3 bases are TGTGCCAGCAGTGGACTAGACCAAGAGACCCAGTACTTC. The V and J genes are TRBV2 and TRBJ2-5; a weak D match, TRBD2 (6 bases). V was pared by 4 bases and J by 0 bases, with 6 bases between. Germline V gene sequence: CDR1 SNHLY, CDR2 FYNNEI. The CDR3 runs to 13 residues.

This clone was observed a few times. The chain uses TRBV5-1 and TRBJ1-4; D is possibly TRBD1 (6 bases). Trimming took 3 bases from V and 0 from J, leaving 12 bases between them. The germline V gene has CDR1 SGHRS and CDR2 YFSETQ. The CDR3 runs to 16 residues. The CDR3 is CASSSTGSTTNEKLFF. CDR3 sequence (DNA): TGCGCCAGCAGCTCCACAGGGAGCACAACTAATGAAAAACTGTTTTTT.

The genes are TRBV19 and TRBJ2-1; a possible D gene is TRBD2 (6 bases). The V and J ends lost 9 bases and 4 bases respectively, with 7 bases between them. CDR1 and CDR2 (germline): LNHDA, SQIVND (reference sequence). The CDR3 extends over 11 amino acids. The CDR3 reads CASGGYNEQFF. DNA of the CDR3: TGTGCCAGCGGGGGTTACAATGAGCAGTTCTTC.

The gene calls are TRBV4-3 and TRBJ1-6; D remains unclear. CDR1 is LGHNA, CDR2 YSLEER, per germline. CDR3 length: 16 amino acids. With 0 bases removed from V and 0 bases from J, the gap between germline ends came to 6 bases. The CDR3 loop is CASSQDRSSYNSPLHF. The CDR3 nucleotides are TGCGCCAGCAGCCAAGACCGGAGCTCCTATAATTCACCCCTCCACTTT.

About this clone itself: Other DNA sequences within the sample encode an identical CDR3. The chain recombines TRBV7-3 with TRBJ1-1, with no clear D. The germline CDR1 and CDR2 sequences are SGHTA and FQGTGA. The CDR3 extends over 12 amino acids. Trimming shortened V by 1 base and J by 5 bases, and 5 bases separated the two germline ends. The CDR3 DNA reads TGTGCCAGCAGCTTAAGGGCGACTGAAGCTTTCTTT. Its protein is CASSLRATEAFF.